The 31 T cell receptor beta chains presented below share a single source sample, sequenced in a study of T cell responses to AZD1222 COVID-19 vaccine. Sequencing used immunoSEQ multiplex PCR; TCRdb keeps in-frame clones, though not all of them. The data contain roughly 97,000 clones, roughly 91% of them singletons. Sequenced here: peripheral blood, sampled on day 0 of AZD1222 vaccination. Receptor source: an adult in good health.

This clone was seen a handful of times. V is TRBV5-8 and J is TRBJ1-2; unclear D gene. CDR3 length equals 11 residues. V shed 2 bases and J shed 6 bases, with 5 bases lying between them. The V gene's germline CDR1 is SGHTS and CDR2 YDEGEE. The CDR3 DNA reads TGTGCCAGCAGCTTCAGGCATGGCTACACCTTC. It codes for CASSFRHGYTF. The full variable domain, rest sourced from reference TRBV5-8 and TRBJ1-2, is EAGVTQSPTHLIKTRGQQATLRCSPISGHTSVYWYQQALGLGLQFLLWYDEGEERNRGNFPPRFSGRQFPNYSSELNVNALELEDSALYLCASSFRHGYTFGSGTRLTVV.

The CDR3 is CASSWTGGGSYEQYF. In DNA form, the CDR3 reads TGCGCCAGCAGCTGGACAGGAGGGGGATCCTACGAGCAGTACTTC. The chain employs TRBV5-1 and TRBJ2-7, with D tentatively TRBD1 (7 bases). CDR1 SGHRS and CDR2 YFSETQ come from the germline V gene. The CDR3 is made up of 15 amino acids. The V end lost 3 bases, the J end lost 1 base, and 14 bases lay between the germline ends.

This clone was seen a single time. The chain uses TRBV7-2 and TRBJ1-2, with TRBD1 matching over 9 bases. This CDR3 comprises 14 residues. The V gene end was trimmed by 4 bases and the J gene end by 5 bases; junction bases not matched to a gene: 5. Germline CDR1 SGHTA, CDR2 FQGNSA. CDR3 residues: CASSSGTGIYGYTF. The CDR3 DNA sequence: TGTGCCAGCAGCTCCGGGACAGGGATATATGGCTACACCTTC.

The chain employs TRBV7-9 and TRBJ2-3; D ambiguous. In germline, CDR1 is SEHNR, CDR2 FQNEAQ (reference sequence). Trimming pared 1 base from V and 7 bases from J, leaving 6 bases between. This CDR3 has 12 residues. The CDR3 protein is CASSLGWNTQYF. CDR3 DNA: TGTGCCAGCAGCTTAGGATGGAATACGCAGTATTTT. The full variable domain, in which reference TRBV7-9 and TRBJ2-3 provide the parts outside the CDR3, is DTGVSQNPRHKITKRGQNVTFRCDPISEHNRLYWYRQTLGQGPEFLTYFQNEAQLEKSRLLSDRFSAERPKGSFSTLEIQRTEQGDSAMYLCASSLGWNTQYFGPGTRLTVL.

The rearrangement links TRBV27 to TRBJ2-7, with TRBD1 matching 7 bases. This CDR3 is 15 amino acids long. The germline V gene encodes CDR1 MNHEY and CDR2 SMNVEV (reference sequence). Trimming removed 3 bases from V and 1 base from J; junction bases left unmatched: 6. CDR3 DNA: TGTGCCAGCAGTTTGAAGACAGGGCATTCCTACGAGCAGTACTTC. It encodes CASSLKTGHSYEQYF.

This chain joins TRBV27 and TRBJ1-2; 8 bases map to TRBD1. The CDR3 has 17 residues. J lost 5 bases, V lost 10 bases, and 21 bases had no gene match. The germline V gene has CDR1 MNHEY and CDR2 SMNVEV (reference sequence). CDR3 residues: CAIRNLIAGGYGYGYTF. The CDR3 DNA reads as TGTGCCATCCGGAACCTGATAGCAGGGGGCTACGGGTATGGCTACACCTTC.

The rearrangement joins TRBV28 to TRBJ1-1; D perhaps matches TRBD1 (6 bases). V lost 5 bases and J lost 0, with 10 bases in between. The CDR3 is made up of 14 amino acids. Looked up from germline, CDR1 is MDHEN and CDR2 is SYDVKM. CDR3 loop: CASSPRDMNTEAFF. CDR3 nucleotides: TGTGCCAGCAGTCCTCGGGACATGAACACTGAAGCTTTCTTT.

About this clone: This CDR3 is also generated by other DNA sequences in the sample. The CDR3 DNA reads as TGCGCCAGCAGCTTCGACAGGGCCTACGAGCAGTACTTC. This translates into CASSFDRAYEQYF. The genes are TRBV5-1 and TRBJ2-7, with 7 bases that match TRBD1. This CDR3 spans 13 amino acids. V dropped 2 bases and J dropped 2; count of bases not matched to a gene: 1. Germline V CDR1 and CDR2: SGHRS, YFSETQ.

The CDR3: CASSYGQGEGYTF. Here the CDR3 DNA reads TGTGCCAGCTCATACGGACAGGGGGAAGGCTACACCTTC. The chain uses TRBV18 and TRBJ1-2, with 10 bases aligning to TRBD1. Germline V gene data show CDR1 as KGHSH and CDR2 as LQKENI. V lost 5 bases, J lost 8 bases, and 5 bases stayed unmatched. CDR3 length: 13 residues.

This clone was picked up one time. The V gene is TRBV2, the J gene TRBJ2-3, with a weak D call TRBD2 (5 bases). CDR1 is SNHLY and CDR2 is FYNNEI in the germline V gene. The CDR3 covers 13 residues. V gave up 4 bases and J gave up 7 bases, with 12 bases separating them. In DNA, the CDR3 is TGTGCCAGCAGTGGCGGGCCTGAGAATACGCAGTATTTT. Its protein product is CASSGGPENTQYF.

The chain recombines TRBV14 with TRBJ2-1, with a possible D match to TRBD2 (6 bases). The CDR3 is 18 residues long. Trimming took 3 bases from V and 4 from J, leaving 22 bases between them. Germline CDR1 and CDR2: SGHDN and FVKESK. CDR3: CASSQALGTARRYNEQFF. The CDR3 region has the DNA TGTGCCAGCAGCCAGGCACTCGGGACTGCCAGGAGATACAATGAGCAGTTCTTC.

This rearrangement joins TRBV5-4 to TRBJ2-2; 14 nucleotides line up with TRBD2. J was trimmed by 5 bases and V by 4 bases; bases with no gene match: 7. Germline loops: CDR1 SGHNT, CDR2 YYREEE (reference sequence). CDR3 length: 17 amino acids. The CDR3 DNA follows: TGTGCCAGCAGCAAAGGGACTAGCGGGAGTTGGACCGGGGAGCTGTTTTTT. Translation: CASSKGTSGSWTGELFF.

The genes are TRBV19 and TRBJ2-2; D not resolved. V was clipped by 5 bases and J by 5 bases, with 9 bases between them. From germline, CDR1 is LNHDA and CDR2 SQIVND (reference sequence). The CDR3 spans 13 residues. The CDR3 sequence: CASSPPETGELFF. DNA of the CDR3: TGTGCCAGTAGTCCACCTGAAACCGGGGAGCTGTTTTTT.

The chain uses TRBV2 and TRBJ2-1; 9 bases agree with TRBD2. The germline CDR1 and CDR2 sequences are SNHLY and FYNNEI. The CDR3 sequence is 17 residues long. The V and J ends lost 0 bases and 10 bases, in that order; junction bases with no gene match: 13. Here the CDR3 reads CASSEAGGGARGREQFF. CDR3 bases: TGTGCCAGCAGTGAAGCTGGCGGGGGGGCAAGGGGTAGAGAGCAGTTCTTC.

The genes are TRBV2 and TRBJ1-4; a weak D match, TRBD1 (6 bases). The CDR3 has 15 amino acids. Germline lookup yields CDR1 SNHLY and CDR2 FYNNEI. The germline V and J ends were trimmed by 7 bases and 6 bases, with 18 bases remaining between them. Written as DNA, the CDR3 is TGTGCCAGCACTCCCCTAGGGGGGGGGTATGAAAAACTGTTTTTT. The encoded protein is CASTPLGGGYEKLFF. Combining the CDR3 with reference TRBV2 and TRBJ1-4 gives the whole variable domain EPEVTQTPSHQVTQMGQEVILRCVPISNHLYFYWYRQILGQKVEFLVSFYNNEISEKSEIFDDQFSVERPDGSNFTLKIRSTKLEDSAMYFCASTPLGGGYEKLFFGSGTQLSVL.

This sequence joins TRBV23-1 and TRBJ2-2, with 7 positions matching TRBD2. TRBV23-1 is flagged as an ORF with uncertain function. The V segment lost 7 bases and the J segment 5 bases; nucleotides outside the gene matches: 13. The CDR3 runs 16 residues. The CDR3 reads CASIAGRGERTGELFF. The CDR3 region has the DNA TGCGCCAGCATTGCAGGGAGGGGAGAGAGGACCGGGGAGCTGTTTTTT.

This clone has only a few counts. This chain uses TRBV21-1 with TRBJ2-7; the table's D call, TRBD2, was not checked against the DNA. TRBV21-1 is labeled a pseudogene. The CDR3 contains 13 residues. CDR3 nucleotide sequence: TGTGCCAGCAGCAAAGCTCGGTCCTACGAGCAGTACTTC. It yields the protein CASSKARSYEQYF.

This chain links TRBV5-1 with TRBJ1-1; no definite D call. Germline V gene sequence: CDR1 SGHRS, CDR2 YFSETQ. Trimming pared 2 bases from V and 3 bases from J, leaving 11 bases between. The CDR3 runs 14 residues. The chain's CDR3 is CASSFSGSDTEAFF. The CDR3 region has the DNA TGCGCCAGCAGCTTCTCAGGTTCGGACACTGAAGCTTTCTTT.

The V and J genes are TRBV3-1 (or the pseudogene TRBV3-2) and TRBJ2-5; TRBD2 matches 10 bases. The length of the CDR3 is 15 residues. Trimming cost V 6 bases and J 2 bases; bases outside gene matches: 6. Germline V gene sequence: CDR1 LGHDT, CDR2 YNNKEL (reference sequence). CDR3 nucleotide sequence: TGTGCCAGCAGGAGGACTAGCGGACAACAAGAGACCCAGTACTTC. It specifies CASRRTSGQQETQYF.

The V call is TRBV6-4, the J call TRBJ2-5; TRBD2 agrees at 10 bases. The CDR3 covers 17 residues. The J segment lost 0 bases and the V segment lost 4 bases, leaving 8 bases of the junction unmatched. Per the germline V gene, CDR1 is MRHNA and CDR2 is SNTAGT. The CDR3: CASSAFRAGGHQETQYF. The CDR3 nucleotides read TGTGCCAGCAGTGCATTCAGAGCGGGGGGGCACCAAGAGACCCAGTACTTC.

The chain is built from TRBV6-5 and TRBJ1-6, with D unclear. The CDR3 totals 13 residues. Deletions cut 7 bases from V and 9 bases from J, with 13 bases between. The V gene's germline CDR1 is MNHEY and CDR2 SVGAGI. The CDR3 region is CASKGGAASPLHF. Written as DNA, the CDR3 is TGTGCCAGCAAGGGCGGCGCGGCTTCACCCCTCCACTTT.

The chain carries TRBV19 and TRBJ1-3; D gene ambiguous. The germline V and J ends were trimmed by 5 bases and 0 bases, with 14 bases remaining between them. From germline, CDR1 is LNHDA and CDR2 SQIVND (reference sequence). This CDR3 is built from 16 residues. In nucleotides, the CDR3 is TGTGCCAGTAGTCTCCAGCCCCTGGCCTCTGGAAACACCATATATTTT. It encodes CASSLQPLASGNTIYF.

J is TRBJ1-6 and V is TRBV5-1; 7 bases are shared with TRBD1. Unmatched junction bases numbered 0, after V lost 0 bases and J lost 6 bases. The CDR3 runs to 14 residues. CDR1 SGHRS and CDR2 YFSETQ come from the germline V gene. Written as DNA, the CDR3 is TGCGCCAGCAGCTTGGCAGGGGGTAATTCACCCCTCCACTTT. Encoded protein: CASSLAGGNSPLHF.

The chain uses TRBV9 and TRBJ2-1; perhaps TRBD1 as D (6 bases). Trimming took off 4 bases at V and 10 bases at J, with 9 bases between the two ends. The CDR3 has 11 residues. CDR1 is SGDLS and CDR2 is YYNGEE in the germline V gene. The CDR3 loop reads CASSIRGEQFF. The DNA of the CDR3 is TGTGCCAGCAGCATTAGGGGGGAGCAGTTCTTC.

The rearrangement links TRBV9 to TRBJ2-3; 9 bases fit TRBD2. This CDR3 comprises 16 residues. Unmatched junction bases numbered 4, after V lost 0 bases and J lost 2 bases. Germline V gives CDR1 SGDLS, CDR2 YYNGEE. The CDR3 DNA is TGTGCCAGCAGCGTAGGGGCTAGCGGGACCACAGATACGCAGTATTTT. Its protein product is CASSVGASGTTDTQYF.

CDR3 loop: CASSPWVQGNYGYTF. The CDR3 nucleotides read TGTGCCAGCAGCCCCTGGGTTCAGGGAAACTATGGCTACACCTTC. J is TRBJ1-2 and V is TRBV9, with TRBD1 as a possible D gene (5 bases). Germline CDR1 reads SGDLS; CDR2 reads YYNGEE. V lost 4 bases and J 2 bases, leaving 15 bases between the germline ends. The CDR3 has 15 residues. Drawing the rest from reference TRBV9 and TRBJ1-2, the complete variable domain is DSGVTQTPKHLITATGQRVTLRCSPRSGDLSVYWYQQSLDQGLQFLIQYYNGEERAKGNILERFSAQQFPDLHSELNLSSLELGDSALYFCASSPWVQGNYGYTFGSGTRLTVV.

The CDR3 bases are TGTGCCAGCTCACCGACTGCGAACACCGGGGAGCTGTTTTTT. It is translated as CASSPTANTGELFF. The chain joins TRBV18 to TRBJ2-2; D uncertain. Trimming stripped 3 bases from V and 0 bases from J, with 5 bases between. Germline CDR1 is KGHSH and CDR2 is LQKENI. The CDR3 has 14 residues.

The chain recombines TRBV7-2 with TRBJ2-3; 10 bases are shared with TRBD1. CDR3 length: 15 residues. V shed 4 bases and J 6 bases; nucleotides not matched to a gene: 7. Germline V gene data show CDR1 as SGHTA and CDR2 as FQGNSA. CDR3 in amino acids: CASSWRDRGWDTQYF. In DNA, the CDR3 is TGTGCCAGCAGCTGGCGGGACAGGGGTTGGGATACGCAGTATTTT.

The chain carries TRBV18 and TRBJ2-3; the D gene is possibly TRBD2 (6 bases). V lost 1 base to trimming and J lost 2 bases, with 10 bases between them. The CDR3 is made up of 15 amino acids. Germline V CDR1 and CDR2: KGHSH, LQKENI. The CDR3, as DNA: TGTGCCAGCTCACCACTTGGGGGGTCCACAGATACGCAGTATTTT. It translates to CASSPLGGSTDTQYF. Complete variable domain (other parts from reference TRBV18 and TRBJ2-3): NAGVMQNPRHLVRRRGQEARLRCSPMKGHSHVYWYRQLPEEGLKFMVYLQKENIIDESGMPKERFSAEFPKEGPSILRIQQVVRGDSAAYFCASSPLGGSTDTQYFGPGTRLTVL.

The genes are TRBV3-1 (or the pseudogene TRBV3-2) and TRBJ1-2; D ambiguous. CDR1 and CDR2 from the germline V gene are LGHDT and YNNKEL (reference sequence). CDR3 size: 12 residues. V was cut by 0 bases and J by 4 bases, with 3 bases left in between. The CDR3 loop reads CASSQDRYGYTF. The CDR3 coding sequence is TGTGCCAGCAGCCAAGACCGCTATGGCTACACCTTC.

V usage is TRBV3-1 (or the pseudogene TRBV3-2) and J usage is TRBJ1-5; D remains ambiguous. The V end was cut by 1 base, the J end by 5 bases, with 15 bases between. This CDR3 region has 16 residues. The germline gives CDR1 LGHDT, CDR2 YNNKEL (reference sequence). CDR3 residues: CASSQGNSFHHQPQHF. The CDR3 DNA sequence: TGTGCCAGCAGCCAAGGCAACAGTTTTCATCATCAGCCCCAGCATTTT.